These 13 T cell receptor beta chains came from one sample sequenced in a study of T-cell reconstitution after alpha-beta-depleted transplantation in children. Unique molecular identifiers were used in preparing the TCRbeta library. TCRdb re-called the PCR reads through MiXCR, storing one row per CDR3 protein. Seen here are about 240,000 distinct CDR3 sequences, 9.5% to 15% observed once, and the top ten hold roughly 2.6%. Sequencing used PBMCs from the stem cell graft donor, obtained from the stem cell graft. These receptors all stem from a human donor who donated a stem cell graft to a child with acute lymphoblastic leukemia.

The table lists this clonotype with a few counts. The chain employs TRBV28 and TRBJ2-2; the D gene is possibly TRBD2 (5 bases). Germline CDR1 is MDHEN and CDR2 is SYDVKM. The CDR3 has 18 residues. Trimming stripped 2 bases from V and 8 bases from J, with 24 bases between. CDR3 nucleotide sequence: TGTGCCAGCAGTTTACTCTCAGGACTGGGTGCATTGTCGGGGGAGCTGTTTTTT. It specifies CASSLLSGLGALSGELFF.

The J gene is TRBJ2-2, the V gene TRBV5-1; D remains unclear. The V and J ends lost 2 bases and 6 bases respectively, with 8 bases between them. This CDR3 is 13 amino acids long. Germline CDR1 reads SGHRS; CDR2 reads YFSETQ. CDR3: CASSLAPAGELFF. The DNA for the CDR3 is TGCGCCAGCAGCTTAGCCCCGGCCGGGGAGCTGTTTTTT.

This clonotype has just a few counts. This rearrangement joins TRBV6-1 to TRBJ1-5; TRBD1 agrees at 9 bases. Germline CDR1 is MNHNS and CDR2 is SASEGT. CDR3 length: 15 residues. The junction had 13 bases not matched to a gene; V was cut back by 5 bases and J by 11 bases. Here the CDR3 DNA reads TGTGCCAGCAGTCGACAAACGGGACAGGGTTGGTCCCAGCATTTT. It translates to CASSRQTGQGWSQHF.

This clonotype was counted at least ten times. The V call is TRBV5-1, the J call TRBJ1-1, with D perhaps matching TRBD1 (5 bases). Between the trimmed V and J ends, which lost 1 base and 2 bases, there was a span of 18 bases. Per germline, CDR1 SGHRS and CDR2 YFSETQ. The CDR3 contains 17 residues. CDR3 nucleotide sequence: TGCGCCAGCAGCTTGTTCAGCCAGGGAGTAGGAAACACTGAAGCTTTCTTT. Translating gives CASSLFSQGVGNTEAFF.

This clonotype was seen a handful of times. This rearrangement joins TRBV20-1 to TRBJ2-1, with 11 nucleotides matching TRBD2. The CDR3 contains 16 residues. CDR1 and CDR2 from the germline V gene are DFQATT and SNEGSKA (reference sequence). V lost 5 bases, J lost 2 bases, and 8 bases stayed unmatched. CDR3 residues: CSAGGPGLAAYNEQFF. In DNA form, the CDR3 reads TGCAGTGCTGGCGGACCGGGACTAGCGGCCTACAATGAGCAGTTCTTC.

This clonotype was recorded many times. The chain employs TRBV29-1 and TRBJ1-1; D perhaps matches TRBD1 (6 bases). CDR3 size: 13 residues. Germline V gene sequence: CDR1 SQVTM, CDR2 ANQGSEA. The V end was cut by 7 bases, the J end by 0 bases, with 12 bases between. The CDR3 DNA follows: TGCAGCGCCACCGGGACACTGAACACTGAAGCTTTCTTT. It codes for CSATGTLNTEAFF. Full variable domain (remainder filled in from reference TRBV29-1 and TRBJ1-1): SAVISQKPSRDICQRGTSLTIQCQVDSQVTMMFWYRQQPGQSLTLIATANQGSEATYESGFVIDKFPISRPNLTFSTLTVSNMSPEDSSIYLCSATGTLNTEAFFGQGTRLTVV.

This clonotype was counted ten times or more. The chain combines TRBV7-2 with TRBJ1-5; a weak D match, TRBD1 (6 bases). The ends were cut back, 5 bases at V and 0 bases at J, with 8 bases in the middle. Germline lookup yields CDR1 SGHTA and CDR2 FQGNSA. This CDR3 has 14 residues. The CDR3 here is CASSRTVSNQPQHF. The CDR3 nucleotides read TGTGCCAGCAGCCGGACAGTTAGCAATCAGCCCCAGCATTTT. The whole variable domain, remainder taken from reference TRBV7-2 and TRBJ1-5, is GAGVSQSPSNKVTEKGKDVELRCDPISGHTALYWYRQSLGQGLEFLIYFQGNSAPDKSGLPSDRFSAERTGGSVSTLTIQRTQQEDSAVYLCASSRTVSNQPQHFGDGTRLSIL.

The V call is TRBV7-9, the J call TRBJ1-5; D unclear. Germline CDR1 is SEHNR and CDR2 is FQNEAQ (reference sequence). V lost 6 bases, J lost 0 bases, and 12 bases lay in between. CDR3 length: 15 residues. Here the CDR3 reads CASSTESYSNQPQHF. The CDR3 region has the DNA TGTGCCAGCAGTACGGAGTCCTATAGCAATCAGCCCCAGCATTTT.

This clonotype occurred many times. The rearrangement joins TRBV7-2 to TRBJ1-3; maybe TRBD1 (5 bases). CDR1 and CDR2 from the germline V gene are SGHTA and FQGNSA. V was clipped by 2 bases and J by 4 bases, with 12 bases between them. The CDR3 is made up of 15 amino acids. Here the CDR3 DNA reads TGTGCCAGCAGCTTATCGACAGTGAGAGGAAACACCATATATTTT. Its translation: CASSLSTVRGNTIYF.

This clonotype was seen ten or more times. The chain combines TRBV20-1 with TRBJ2-1, with a possible D match to TRBD2 (6 bases). Germline V gives CDR1 DFQATT, CDR2 SNEGSKA (reference sequence). The V end lost 3 bases, the J end lost 3 bases, and 18 bases lay between the germline ends. The CDR3 runs 16 residues. CDR3 coding DNA: TGCAGTGCTAGTAACCGGGAGAGAGGGTACTACAATGAGCAGTTCTTC. This translates into CSASNRERGYYNEQFF.

This clonotype showed up many times. This chain uses TRBV24-1 with TRBJ2-1; tentatively, D is TRBD1 (6 bases). The CDR3 runs 15 residues. Trimming left V 0 bases short and J 9 bases short, with 14 bases between. CDR1 is KGHDR and CDR2 is SFDVKD in the germline V gene. CDR3 coding DNA: TGTGCCACCAGTGATTTGCCCACAGGGTTGAGTGAGCAGTTCTTC. Its translation is CATSDLPTGLSEQFF.

This clonotype was observed at least ten times. The rearrangement links TRBV6-5 to TRBJ2-7, with D possibly TRBD1 on 5 matching bases. Germline CDR1 and CDR2: MNHEY and SVGAGI. The V gene lost 5 bases and the J gene lost 0 bases, with 14 bases spanning the gap. This CDR3 spans 15 amino acids. CDR3 sequence reads: CASSHGQGSSYEQYF. The CDR3 DNA reads as TGTGCCAGCAGTCACGGACAAGGTAGCTCCTACGAGCAGTACTTC.

This clonotype was counted only a few times. The chain has TRBV18 and TRBJ2-2; D remains unclear. The CDR3 spans 13 residues. CDR1 and CDR2 (germline): KGHSH, LQKENI. V lost 2 bases and J lost 5, with 6 bases in between. The CDR3 spells CASSPLRTGELFF. Written as DNA, the CDR3 is TGTGCCAGCTCACCATTAAGGACCGGGGAGCTGTTTTTT.